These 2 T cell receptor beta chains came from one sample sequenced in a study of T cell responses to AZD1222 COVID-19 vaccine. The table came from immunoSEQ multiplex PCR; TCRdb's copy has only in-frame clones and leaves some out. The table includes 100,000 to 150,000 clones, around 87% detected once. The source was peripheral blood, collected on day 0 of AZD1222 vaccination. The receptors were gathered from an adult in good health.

The CDR3 nucleotides are TGTGCCAGCAGTCTCAGGGGATCCTCATATGGCTACACCTTC. Its translation is CASSLRGSSYGYTF. The chain employs TRBV27 and TRBJ1-2; TRBD1 is a possible D gene (6 bases). The CDR3 length is 14 residues. The germline V gene encodes CDR1 MNHEY and CDR2 SMNVEV (reference sequence). Trimming removed 5 bases at V and 5 bases at J, with 15 bases between.

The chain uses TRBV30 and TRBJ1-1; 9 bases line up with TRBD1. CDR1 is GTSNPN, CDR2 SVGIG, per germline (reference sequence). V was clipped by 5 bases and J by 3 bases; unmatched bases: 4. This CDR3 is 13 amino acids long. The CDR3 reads CAWQGQGYTEAFF. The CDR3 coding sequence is TGTGCCTGGCAGGGACAGGGATACACTGAAGCTTTCTTT.